This entry features one T cell receptor (beta chain) sequence. Generated by immunoSEQ multiplex PCR, the TCRdb table keeps only in-frame clones and is missing some. The profile covers about 230,000 clones, with about nine tenths appearing a single time and 11% taken by the ten largest. The data were obtained in a study of blood T cell repertoires in COVID-19. Trimming stripped 3 bases from V and 5 bases from J, with 11 bases between. The germline CDR1 and CDR2 sequences are SGHNT and YENEEA. The CDR3 totals 14 residues. This chain uses TRBV11-3 with TRBJ2-1; TRBD1 might be the D (7 bases). The TCR originated in a middle-aged man with COVID-19, enrolled during active disease. Source material: peripheral blood. CDR3 in amino acids: CASSFGRGDNEQFF. CDR3 nucleotide sequence: TGTGCCAGCAGCTTTGGCAGGGGGGACAATGAGCAGTTCTTC.